The sequence of this TCR beta chain was determined in a study of OX40 agonist ivuxolimab in advanced cancers. Study-wide background: Three partial responders included one hepatocellular carcinoma patient and two cutaneous melanoma patients. Overall study findings and caveats: Among some nonresponders, normalized T-cell clonal expansion was also low.

Germline V CDR1 and CDR2: SGDLS, YYNGEE. The CDR3 totals 16 residues. V was trimmed by 0 bases and J by 1 base, leaving 12 bases between them. Notes on this clone: The antigen is unknown.

Blood was sampled at baseline, cycle 4 day 1, and cycle 7 day 1. Generated by immunoSEQ multiplex PCR, the TCRdb table keeps only in-frame clones and is missing some. The table has some 80,000 clones, 65% to 85% seen once. The TCR originated in an adult with an advanced solid tumor such as melanoma, head and neck, liver or kidney cancer. This chain uses TRBV9 with TRBJ2-3; tentative D call: TRBD2 (6 bases). This sample comprised CD4+ or CD8+ T cells sorted from blood, obtained in a trial of the OX40 agonist ivuxolimab. The CDR3 protein is CASSVVDAGRTDTQYF. For the CDR3, the DNA is TGTGCCAGCAGCGTAGTGGATGCGGGGCGCACAGATACGCAGTATTTT.